The 20 T cell receptor beta chains reported below all come from one sample, sequenced in a study of cytomegalovirus exposure and HLA in healthy donors. The repertoire was sequenced with immunoSEQ multiplex PCR; TCRdb's copy has only in-frame clones and lacks some. The data hold roughly 250,000 clones, with approximately 87% observed a single time. Sequenced sample: PBMCs. These receptors came from a man aged 18 to 29 in good health and CMV-seronegative.

The chain joins TRBV19 to TRBJ1-4, with no clear D. The germline V gene has CDR1 LNHDA and CDR2 SQIVND (reference sequence). V dropped 3 bases and J dropped 8 bases, with 16 bases sitting between them. The CDR3 has 15 amino acids. The CDR3 DNA is TGTGCCAGTAGTATGAGCAACGGGGTAGGGGAAAAACTGTTTTTT. It codes for CASSMSNGVGEKLFF.

This sequence joins TRBV7-6 and TRBJ1-3; D may be TRBD1 (5 bases). Germline CDR1 is SGHVS and CDR2 is FNYEAQ. V lost 1 base and J 3 bases, leaving 13 bases between the germline ends. The CDR3 is made up of 16 amino acids. In DNA, the CDR3 is TGTGCCAGCAGCTTAGGCGACAGCTCGTATGGAAACACCATATATTTT. Amino acid sequence: CASSLGDSSYGNTIYF.

This clone has only one observation. For the CDR3, the DNA is TGCAGCGTTGAGCCGACAGTGAACACTGAAGCTTTCTTT. Its protein product is CSVEPTVNTEAFF. The rearrangement joins TRBV29-1 to TRBJ1-1; perhaps TRBD1 as D (5 bases). This CDR3 region has 13 residues. With 3 bases removed from V and 0 bases from J, the gap between germline ends came to 8 bases. Germline V CDR1 and CDR2: SQVTM, ANQGSEA.

The chain recombines TRBV7-2 with TRBJ1-2, with D hard to call. This CDR3 is 13 amino acids long. Germline V gene data show CDR1 as SGHTA and CDR2 as FQGNSA. V was shortened by 5 bases and J by 7 bases, with 14 bases between the two germline ends. This CDR3 is CASSPRTAGGYTF. The CDR3 nucleotides are TGTGCCAGCAGCCCTCGGACTGCCGGTGGCTACACCTTC. The full variable domain, its missing parts supplied by reference TRBV7-2 and TRBJ1-2, is GAGVSQSPSNKVTEKGKDVELRCDPISGHTALYWYRQSLGQGLEFLIYFQGNSAPDKSGLPSDRFSAERTGGSVSTLTIQRTQQEDSAVYLCASSPRTAGGYTFGSGTRLTVV.

The chain links TRBV10-3 to TRBJ2-5, with D possibly being TRBD2 (6 bases). The CDR3 is 14 residues long. Germline loops: CDR1 ENHRY, CDR2 SYGVKD. Trimming cost V 8 bases and J 0 bases, with 13 bases left between them. The CDR3 sequence: CAIGDRLDQETQYF. The CDR3 DNA is TGTGCCATCGGGGACCGACTAGACCAAGAGACCCAGTACTTC.

This clone was seen a handful of times. This chain connects TRBV27 to TRBJ1-3; D is ambiguous. The CDR3 is 13 amino acids. Germline V lookup: CDR1 MNHEY, CDR2 SMNVEV (reference sequence). Trimming took off 7 bases at V and 8 bases at J, with 15 bases between the two ends. In nucleotides, the CDR3 is TGTGCCAGCACCTCGCTCTCCGGGGACACCATATATTTT. The encoded protein is CASTSLSGDTIYF.

This chain connects TRBV4-1 to TRBJ2-5; D is ambiguous. Trimming pared 0 bases from V and 2 bases from J, leaving 7 bases between. This CDR3 is 14 amino acids long. Germline V lookup: CDR1 MGHRA, CDR2 YSYEKL. CDR3 residues: CASSQERLQETQYF. In DNA form, the CDR3 reads TGCGCCAGCAGCCAAGAGCGTCTACAAGAGACCCAGTACTTC.

V and J are TRBV5-4 and TRBJ1-5, with 7 bases that match TRBD1. In germline, CDR1 is SGHNT, CDR2 YYREEE (reference sequence). V shed 0 bases and J 7 bases; nucleotides not matched to a gene: 10. This CDR3 spans 16 amino acids. CDR3 protein: CASSLVGLNRGQPQHF. Written as DNA, the CDR3 is TGTGCCAGCAGCTTGGTAGGTCTGAACAGGGGCCAGCCCCAGCATTTT.

The CDR3 is CASSYGSRGVGETQYF. In DNA, the CDR3 is TGTGCCAGCAGTTACGGCTCGCGGGGAGTGGGCGAGACCCAGTACTTC. The chain is built from TRBV6-5 and TRBJ2-5, with TRBD2 as a possible D gene (6 bases). CDR3 length: 16 residues. In germline, CDR1 is MNHEY, CDR2 SVGAGI. V lost 2 bases and J lost 5, with 18 bases in between.

The chain recombines TRBV5-6 with TRBJ2-1; possible D gene TRBD2, 5 bases. The germline V gene encodes CDR1 SGHDT and CDR2 YYEEEE. The CDR3 has 16 amino acids. The ends were cut back, 1 base at V and 0 bases at J, with 11 bases in the middle. The CDR3 loop reads CASSLISVSSYNEQFF. CDR3 nucleotides: TGTGCCAGCAGCTTGATTAGCGTAAGCTCCTACAATGAGCAGTTCTTC.

The genes are TRBV5-6 and TRBJ2-1; a weak D match, TRBD1 (6 bases). The germline gives CDR1 SGHDT, CDR2 YYEEEE. V lost 4 bases, J lost 0 bases, and 20 bases lay in between. The CDR3 spans 18 residues. The CDR3 DNA is TGTGCCAGCAGCCTTTTTTTTGGGGGCGATTACTCCTACAATGAGCAGTTCTTC. Translating it yields CASSLFFGGDYSYNEQFF.

V is TRBV6-6 and J is TRBJ1-5, with D maybe TRBD1 (5 bases). V lost 6 bases, J lost 7 bases, and 10 bases lay in between. This CDR3 is 12 amino acids long. Germline assignment: CDR1 MNHNY and CDR2 SVGAGI (reference sequence). CDR3 region: CASRQGGQPQHF. CDR3 DNA: TGTGCCAGCAGGCAGGGAGGGCAGCCCCAGCATTTT.

The chain joins TRBV14 to TRBJ2-5; 11 bases align to TRBD1. The CDR3 consists of 16 residues. CDR1 SGHDN and CDR2 FVKESK come from the germline V gene. The ends lost 3 bases at V and 0 bases at J; junction bases unmatched: 3. The chain's CDR3 is CASSQDRGPYQETQYF. The CDR3 region has the DNA TGTGCCAGCAGCCAGGACAGGGGGCCATACCAAGAGACCCAGTACTTC.

V gene TRBV6-5 combines with J gene TRBJ2-7; 14 bases are shared with TRBD2. V was pared by 6 bases and J by 2 bases, with 3 bases of the junction left unmatched. Germline CDR1 and CDR2: MNHEY and SVGAGI. The CDR3 runs to 15 residues. CDR3 DNA: TGTGCCAGCAGGAGGACTAGCGGGAGGACCTACGAGCAGTACTTC. Protein: CASRRTSGRTYEQYF.

The V and J genes are TRBV27 and TRBJ2-1, with TRBD2 identical over 9 bases. Unmatched junction bases numbered 8, after V lost 3 bases and J lost 8 bases. This CDR3 has 15 amino acids. Per germline, CDR1 MNHEY and CDR2 SMNVEV (reference sequence). The CDR3 DNA reads as TGTGCCAGCAGTTTTTCTGGCGGGGGGGCCCATGAGCAGTTCTTC. This gives the protein CASSFSGGGAHEQFF.

The chain joins TRBV5-4 to TRBJ2-7; 7 nucleotides align to TRBD2. The germline V gene encodes CDR1 SGHNT and CDR2 YYREEE (reference sequence). The ends lost 0 bases at V and 3 bases at J; junction bases unmatched: 6. The CDR3 length is 15 residues. DNA of the CDR3: TGTGCCAGCAGCTTGGTTGGGTTAGCGGGCTACGAGCAGTACTTC. Its protein is CASSLVGLAGYEQYF. The whole variable domain, remainder taken from reference TRBV5-4 and TRBJ2-7, is ETGVTQSPTHLIKTRGQQVTLRCSSQSGHNTVSWYQQALGQGPQFIFQYYREEENGRGNFPPRFSGLQFPNYSSELNVNALELDDSALYLCASSLVGLAGYEQYFGPGTRLTVT.

The chain employs TRBV6-1 and TRBJ1-5; D gene ambiguous. Germline loops: CDR1 MNHNS, CDR2 SASEGT. This CDR3 is built from 12 residues. The V gene lost 6 bases and the J gene lost 3 bases, with 6 bases spanning the gap. Here the CDR3 DNA reads TGTGCCAGCAGGGCCTCCAATCAGCCCCAGCATTTT. Translating it yields CASRASNQPQHF.

The rearrangement links TRBV18 to TRBJ2-3, with TRBD2 as a possible D gene (5 bases). The CDR3 runs 14 residues. Trimming took off 3 bases at V and 4 bases at J, with 11 bases between the two ends. Germline loops: CDR1 KGHSH, CDR2 LQKENI. The CDR3 here is CASSPVGAPDTQYF. CDR3 DNA: TGTGCCAGCTCACCTGTGGGAGCGCCAGATACGCAGTATTTT.

V and J are TRBV5-4 and TRBJ1-5; 9 bases map to TRBD1. The CDR3 spans 15 residues. The V segment lost 0 bases and the J segment 3 bases; nucleotides outside the gene matches: 1. Looked up from germline, CDR1 is SGHNT and CDR2 is YYREEE (reference sequence). CDR3 region: CASSLDRGLNQPQHF. CDR3 nucleotides: TGTGCCAGCAGCTTGGACAGGGGGCTCAATCAGCCCCAGCATTTT.

The gene calls are TRBV27 and TRBJ1-6; 7 positions match TRBD1. CDR3 length: 17 amino acids. V trimming: 3 bases; J trimming: 3 bases; junction bases outside the gene matches: 8. CDR1 is MNHEY and CDR2 is SMNVEV in the germline V gene (reference sequence). CDR3 nucleotide sequence: TGTGCCAGCAGTTTTCATTCGACAGGGCTCTATAATTCACCCCTCCACTTT. Its protein is CASSFHSTGLYNSPLHF.